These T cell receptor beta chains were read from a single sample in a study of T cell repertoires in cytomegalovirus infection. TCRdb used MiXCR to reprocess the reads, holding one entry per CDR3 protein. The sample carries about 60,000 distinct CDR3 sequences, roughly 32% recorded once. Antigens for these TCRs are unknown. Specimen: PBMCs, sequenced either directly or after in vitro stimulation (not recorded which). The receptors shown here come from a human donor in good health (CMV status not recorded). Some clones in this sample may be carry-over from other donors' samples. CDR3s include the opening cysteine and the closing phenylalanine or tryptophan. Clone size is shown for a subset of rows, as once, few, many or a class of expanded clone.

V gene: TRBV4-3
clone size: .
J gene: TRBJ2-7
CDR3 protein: CASSQGASSQYEQYF

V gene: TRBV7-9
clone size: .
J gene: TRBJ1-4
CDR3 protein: CASSRDRGPQKLFF

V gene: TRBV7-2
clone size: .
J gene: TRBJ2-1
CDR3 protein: CASSSSGVPERFF

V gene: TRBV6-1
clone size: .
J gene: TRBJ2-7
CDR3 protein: CASKIWEAAESYEQYF

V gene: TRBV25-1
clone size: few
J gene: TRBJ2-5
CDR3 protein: CASSDPRREVQETQYF

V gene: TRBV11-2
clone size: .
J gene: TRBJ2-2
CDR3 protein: CASSLDRRGPGELFF

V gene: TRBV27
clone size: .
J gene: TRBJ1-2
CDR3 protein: CASSLFGTGVYGYTF

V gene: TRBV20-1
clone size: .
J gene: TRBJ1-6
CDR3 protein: CSARDPGQGANSPLHF

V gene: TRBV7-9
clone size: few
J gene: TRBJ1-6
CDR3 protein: CASSRGQGNSPLHF

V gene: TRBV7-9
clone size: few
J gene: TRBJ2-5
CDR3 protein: CASSLNAGETQYF

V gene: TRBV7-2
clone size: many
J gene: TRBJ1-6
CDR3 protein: CASSAGVFSYNSPLHF

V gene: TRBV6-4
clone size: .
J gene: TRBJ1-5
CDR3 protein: CASSDQGPGNQPQHF

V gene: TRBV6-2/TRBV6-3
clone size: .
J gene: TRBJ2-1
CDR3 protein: CATIPSGLNNEQFF

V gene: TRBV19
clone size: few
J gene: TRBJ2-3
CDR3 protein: CASRWTSGRVGTQYF

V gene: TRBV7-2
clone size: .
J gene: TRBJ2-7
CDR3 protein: CASSLDSDSGGIYEQYF

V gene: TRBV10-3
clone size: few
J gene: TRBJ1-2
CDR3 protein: CAISESGLYGYTF

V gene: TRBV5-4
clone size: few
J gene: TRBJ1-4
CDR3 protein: CASSQGRGYDEKLFF

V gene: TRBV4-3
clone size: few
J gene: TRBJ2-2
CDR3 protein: CASSQREAGELFF

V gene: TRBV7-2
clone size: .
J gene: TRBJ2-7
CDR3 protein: CASSLASGLAYEQYF

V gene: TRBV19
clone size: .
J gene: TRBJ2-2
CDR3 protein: CASRKQGGTGELFF

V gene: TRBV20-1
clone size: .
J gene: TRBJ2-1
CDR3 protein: CSAPQRDRDGGNEQFF

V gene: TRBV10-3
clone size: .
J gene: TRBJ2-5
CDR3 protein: CAISPSGRETQYF

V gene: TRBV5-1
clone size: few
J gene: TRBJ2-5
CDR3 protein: CASSLGQGQETQYF

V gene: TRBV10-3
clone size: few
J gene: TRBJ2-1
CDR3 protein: CAISQTSGDYNEQFF

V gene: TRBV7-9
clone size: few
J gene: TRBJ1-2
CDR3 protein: CASSLWKRDDYGYTF

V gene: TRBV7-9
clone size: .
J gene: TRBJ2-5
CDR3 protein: CASSLFQVGREIAQYF

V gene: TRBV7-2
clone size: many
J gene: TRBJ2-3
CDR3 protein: CASSSQRDTDTQYF

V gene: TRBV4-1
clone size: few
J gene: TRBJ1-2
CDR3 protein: CASSQSYGYGYTF

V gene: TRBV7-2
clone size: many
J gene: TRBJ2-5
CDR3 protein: CASSLAGLAGDETQYF

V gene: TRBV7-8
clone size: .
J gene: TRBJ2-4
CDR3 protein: CASSSGSGASKNIQYF

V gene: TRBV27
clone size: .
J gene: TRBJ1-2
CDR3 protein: CASSLSLGGGLEGYTF

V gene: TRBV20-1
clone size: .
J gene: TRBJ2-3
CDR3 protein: CSAKETATDTQYF

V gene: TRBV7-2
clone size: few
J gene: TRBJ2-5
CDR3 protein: CASSLVTSSETQYF

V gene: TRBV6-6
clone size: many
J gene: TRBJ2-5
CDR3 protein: CASSYSGDQYF

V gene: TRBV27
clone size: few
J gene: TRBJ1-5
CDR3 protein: CASSSQQPRSNQPQHF

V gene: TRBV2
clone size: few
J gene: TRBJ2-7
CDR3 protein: CASNYPNYEQYF

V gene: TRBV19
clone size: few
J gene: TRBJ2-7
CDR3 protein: CASSAGTNYEQYF

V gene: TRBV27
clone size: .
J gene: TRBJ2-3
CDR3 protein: CASSLRDRVADTQYF

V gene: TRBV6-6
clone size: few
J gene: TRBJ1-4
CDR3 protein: CASNINVGQLFF

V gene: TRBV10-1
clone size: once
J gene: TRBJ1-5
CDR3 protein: CASSAGVGQPQHF

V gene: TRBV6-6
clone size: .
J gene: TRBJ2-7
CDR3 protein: CASKRQSSYEQYF

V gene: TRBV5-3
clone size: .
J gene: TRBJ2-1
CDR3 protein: CASSVGSASGSFNEQFF

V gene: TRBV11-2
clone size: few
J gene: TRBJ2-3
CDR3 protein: CASSRGAGVTADTQYF

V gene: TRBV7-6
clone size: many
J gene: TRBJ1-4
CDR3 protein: CASSSNFGGEKLFF